The 19 T cell receptor beta chains below were found in one sample sequenced in a study of blood T cell repertoires in COVID-19. The repertoire was sequenced with immunoSEQ multiplex PCR; TCRdb's copy has only in-frame clones and lacks some. The profile shows 130,000 or so clones, about 85% of them singletons. The sample was peripheral blood. All receptors derive from a woman between 65 and 79 years old with COVID-19, enrolled during active disease.

The chain has TRBV18 and TRBJ2-7; D remains ambiguous. The CDR3 extends over 14 amino acids. V dropped 3 bases and J dropped 0 bases, with 9 bases sitting between them. Germline lookup yields CDR1 KGHSH and CDR2 LQKENI. CDR3 loop: CASSPAGSSYEQYF. Written as DNA, the CDR3 is TGTGCCAGCTCACCGGCAGGCTCCTCCTACGAGCAGTACTTC.

This clone was detected a few times. The V gene is TRBV3-1 (or the pseudogene TRBV3-2), the J gene TRBJ1-1; tentative D call: TRBD1 (6 bases). The CDR3 is 15 amino acids. V was trimmed by 3 bases and J by 1 base, leaving 12 bases between them. The germline CDR1 and CDR2 sequences are LGHDT and YNNKEL (reference sequence). The CDR3, as DNA: TGTGCCAGCAGCCATTCGAGGGGGTGGAACACTGAAGCTTTCTTT. This encodes CASSHSRGWNTEAFF.

This clone was detected once. The chain joins TRBV30 to TRBJ2-3; 11 nucleotides align to TRBD2. The CDR3 runs to 16 residues. V lost 0 bases, J lost 5 bases, and 7 bases stayed unmatched. Per the germline V gene, CDR1 is GTSNPN and CDR2 is SVGIG (reference sequence). The CDR3 region has the DNA TGTGCCTGGAGTGTAATAGCGGGGGGGCAGAGAGATACGCAGTATTTT. It specifies CAWSVIAGGQRDTQYF.

This clone has a handful of counts. The chain links TRBV28 to TRBJ1-6; 7 nucleotides match TRBD1. V lost 3 bases and J lost 9; bases outside the gene matches: 8. Germline values: CDR1 MDHEN, CDR2 SYDVKM. CDR3 length: 15 amino acids. CDR3 coding DNA: TGTGCCAGCAGTTTCTCGGTCAGGGGGACTTCACCCCTCCACTTT. Its protein is CASSFSVRGTSPLHF.

This clone was detected ten times or more. The chain combines TRBV19 with TRBJ1-6; 12 bases line up with TRBD1. Trimming at V came to 7 bases and at J to 13 bases, leaving 5 bases not matched to a gene. The CDR3 loop spans 13 amino acids. From germline, CDR1 is LNHDA and CDR2 SQIVND (reference sequence). The CDR3 coding sequence is TGTGCCAGTACCCGGGACAGGGGGCAGCCCCTCCACTTT. Translation: CASTRDRGQPLHF.

This chain connects TRBV5-1 to TRBJ1-2, with D perhaps TRBD1 (5 bases). V lost 3 bases to trimming and J lost 3 bases, with 12 bases between them. The CDR3 sequence is 14 residues long. Germline V gene sequence: CDR1 SGHRS, CDR2 YFSETQ. The CDR3 DNA is TGCGCCAGCAGCTCAGGGTTATCTGACTATGGCTACACCTTC. This translates into CASSSGLSDYGYTF.

The rearrangement uses TRBV5-1 and TRBJ2-3; TRBD2 agrees at 10 bases. Trimming cost V 4 bases and J 5 bases; bases outside gene matches: 7. Germline CDR1 reads SGHRS; CDR2 reads YFSETQ. The CDR3 spans 15 residues. Written as DNA, the CDR3 is TGCGCCAGCAGCGAAAGCGGGGGGGCCCAAGATACGCAGTATTTT. It translates to CASSESGGAQDTQYF.

The chain uses TRBV5-4 and TRBJ2-7; maybe TRBD2 (5 bases). CDR3 length: 13 amino acids. V was shortened by 4 bases and J by 2 bases, with 10 bases between the two germline ends. Germline values: CDR1 SGHNT, CDR2 YYREEE (reference sequence). This CDR3 is CASSPGNPYEQYF. The CDR3 nucleotides are TGTGCCAGCAGCCCCGGGAACCCCTACGAGCAGTACTTC.

Concerning this clone itself: The same CDR3 also results from other DNA sequences found in this sample. This chain links TRBV19 with TRBJ2-6; 8 bases map to TRBD1. Trimming at V came to 6 bases and at J to 2 bases, leaving 3 bases not matched to a gene. The CDR3 runs 15 residues. Per germline, CDR1 LNHDA and CDR2 SQIVND (reference sequence). The CDR3 region is CASSTGGTGANVLTF. The CDR3 coding sequence is TGTGCCAGTAGCACAGGGGGGACTGGGGCCAACGTCCTGACTTTC. Full variable domain (rest looked up from reference TRBV19 and TRBJ2-6): DGGITQSPKYLFRKEGQNVTLSCEQNLNHDAMYWYRQDPGQGLRLIYYSQIVNDFQKGDIAEGYSVSREKKESFPLTVTSAQKNPTAFYLCASSTGGTGANVLTFGAGSRLTVL.

The gene calls are TRBV27 and TRBJ1-1, with D possibly matching TRBD1 (5 bases). The CDR3 has 16 residues. Germline V gives CDR1 MNHEY, CDR2 SMNVEV (reference sequence). V lost 5 bases to trimming and J lost 0 bases, with 16 bases between them. The CDR3 region is CASSPRGSYMNTEAFF. CDR3 nucleotides: TGTGCCAGCAGTCCTCGGGGGTCCTACATGAACACTGAAGCTTTCTTT.

This rearrangement joins TRBV6-5 to TRBJ2-1; D possibly corresponds to TRBD2 (6 bases). The germline V gene has CDR1 MNHEY and CDR2 SVGAGI. The CDR3 totals 13 residues. V was cut by 6 bases and J by 3 bases, with 9 bases left in between. The CDR3 DNA reads as TGTGCCAGCAGGTGGGGAGGCTACAATGAGCAGTTCTTC. This gives the protein CASRWGGYNEQFF.

V usage is TRBV3-1 (or the pseudogene TRBV3-2) and J usage is TRBJ1-2; D call uncertain. This CDR3 has 11 amino acids. Germline V gene sequence: CDR1 LGHDT, CDR2 YNNKEL (reference sequence). Trimming pared 3 bases from V and 6 bases from J, leaving 5 bases between. In DNA, the CDR3 is TGTGCCAGCAGCCACATAGATGGCTACACCTTC. It yields the protein CASSHIDGYTF.

In this sample, this clone turned up a few times. The gene calls are TRBV18 and TRBJ1-1, with D unresolved. Germline loops: CDR1 KGHSH, CDR2 LQKENI. The V end lost 5 bases, the J end lost 2 bases, and 6 bases lay between the germline ends. This CDR3 contains 12 residues. The CDR3 sequence is CASSGTNTEAFF. CDR3 bases: TGTGCCAGCTCAGGCACCAACACTGAAGCTTTCTTT.

This clone showed up just once. The chain joins TRBV2 to TRBJ1-5; D not resolved. Germline V gene lookup returns CDR1 SNHLY and CDR2 FYNNEI. This CDR3 has 13 amino acids. V was pared by 4 bases and J by 6 bases, with 10 bases between. CDR3: CASSVPGSQPQHF. The DNA of the CDR3 is TGTGCCAGCAGTGTCCCTGGGAGTCAGCCCCAGCATTTT.

V usage is TRBV5-6 and J usage is TRBJ2-5; possibly TRBD1 for D (6 bases). CDR3 size: 15 residues. Germline V gene lookup returns CDR1 SGHDT and CDR2 YYEEEE. V was trimmed by 1 base and J by 5 bases, leaving 15 bases between them. CDR3 coding DNA: TGTGCCAGCAGCTTGAACAGGGATAAGTGGGAGACCCAGTACTTC. Translation: CASSLNRDKWETQYF.

This clone was detected only once. The V and J genes are TRBV24-1 and TRBJ2-1, with 8 bases fitting TRBD2. J was trimmed by 4 bases and V by 4 bases; bases with no gene match: 8. The length of the CDR3 is 16 residues. The V gene's germline CDR1 is KGHDR and CDR2 SFDVKD. CDR3 residues: CATSEKSGSPYNEQFF. In DNA form, the CDR3 reads TGTGCCACCAGTGAGAAGAGCGGGAGCCCTTACAATGAGCAGTTCTTC.

The chain has TRBV7-9 and TRBJ2-2; 9 bases align to TRBD1. V was clipped by 2 bases and J by 0 bases; unmatched bases: 7. The CDR3 covers 18 residues. Germline-derived CDR1 and CDR2 are SEHNR and FQNEAQ (reference sequence). CDR3 protein: CASSLLSHRGPNTGELFF. The CDR3 DNA is TGTGCCAGCAGCTTATTAAGTCACAGGGGGCCGAACACCGGGGAGCTGTTTTTT.

The chain links TRBV2 to TRBJ1-1, with no clear D. V gave up 6 bases and J gave up 0 bases, with 5 bases separating them. Per germline, CDR1 SNHLY and CDR2 FYNNEI. CDR3 length: 12 amino acids. The CDR3 sequence is CASRQMNTEAFF. The CDR3, as DNA: TGTGCCAGCAGGCAGATGAACACTGAAGCTTTCTTT.

This clone was seen once. This rearrangement joins TRBV11-3 to TRBJ2-3; D ambiguous. With 1 base removed from V and 2 bases from J, the gap between germline ends came to 13 bases. Per germline, CDR1 SGHNT and CDR2 YENEEA. The CDR3 is 16 residues long. CDR3 sequence reads: CASSLGADRITDTQYF. CDR3 DNA: TGTGCCAGCAGCTTAGGAGCCGATAGAATCACAGATACGCAGTATTTT.